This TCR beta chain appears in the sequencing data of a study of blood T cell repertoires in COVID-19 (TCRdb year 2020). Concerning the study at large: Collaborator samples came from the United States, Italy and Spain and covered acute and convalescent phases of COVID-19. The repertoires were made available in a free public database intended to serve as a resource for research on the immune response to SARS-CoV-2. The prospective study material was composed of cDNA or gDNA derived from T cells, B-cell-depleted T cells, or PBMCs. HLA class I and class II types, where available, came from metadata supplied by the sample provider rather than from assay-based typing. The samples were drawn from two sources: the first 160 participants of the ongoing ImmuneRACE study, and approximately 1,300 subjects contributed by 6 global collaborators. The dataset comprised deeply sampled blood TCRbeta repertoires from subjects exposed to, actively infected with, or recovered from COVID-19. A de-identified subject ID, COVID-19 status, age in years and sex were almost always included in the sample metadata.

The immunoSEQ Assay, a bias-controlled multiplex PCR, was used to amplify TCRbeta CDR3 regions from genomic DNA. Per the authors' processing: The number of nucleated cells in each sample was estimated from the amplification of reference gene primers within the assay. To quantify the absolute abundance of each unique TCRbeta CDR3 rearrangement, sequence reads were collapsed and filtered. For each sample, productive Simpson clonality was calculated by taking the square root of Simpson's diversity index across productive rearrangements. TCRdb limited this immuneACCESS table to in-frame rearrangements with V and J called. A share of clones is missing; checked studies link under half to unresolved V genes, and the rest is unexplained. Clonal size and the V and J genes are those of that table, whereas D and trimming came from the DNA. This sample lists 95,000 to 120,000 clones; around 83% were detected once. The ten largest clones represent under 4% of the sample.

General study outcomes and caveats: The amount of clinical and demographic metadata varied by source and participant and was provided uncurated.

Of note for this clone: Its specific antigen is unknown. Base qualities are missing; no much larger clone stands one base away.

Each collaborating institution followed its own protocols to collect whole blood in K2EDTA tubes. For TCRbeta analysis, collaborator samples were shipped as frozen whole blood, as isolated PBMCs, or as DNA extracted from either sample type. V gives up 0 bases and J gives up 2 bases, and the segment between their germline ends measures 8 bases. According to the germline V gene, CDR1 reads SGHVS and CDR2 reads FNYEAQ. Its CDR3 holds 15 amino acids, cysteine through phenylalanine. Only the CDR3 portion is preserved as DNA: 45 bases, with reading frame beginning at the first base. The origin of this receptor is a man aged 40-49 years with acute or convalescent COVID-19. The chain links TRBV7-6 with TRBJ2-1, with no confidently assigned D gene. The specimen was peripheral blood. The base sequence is TGTGCCAGCAGCTTAGCACAGAGCCCCTACAATGAGCAGTTCTTC. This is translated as CASSLAQSPYNEQFF.